Sequencing of this T cell receptor (beta chain) was carried out in a study of CD8+CD57+ T cells in acquired aplastic anemia. Researchers used genomic DNA as the template to profile TCR beta VDJ and CDR3. In TCRdb, the reads were re-called with MiXCR into one record per CDR3 protein. Of some 410,000 distinct CDR3 sequences listed, 65% to 75% are singletons. The sample holds many counts of this clonotype. Its antigen is unidentified. The CDR3 sequence is 14 residues long. Germline V gene data show CDR1 as SQVTM and CDR2 as ANQGSEA. V shed 6 bases, J shed 5 bases, and the junction held 9 bases outside the gene matches. Regarding the study as a whole: It was found that some 30 CD8+ CDR3 sequences were shared between patients and controls. Patients did not significantly differ from controls in CD8+ Simpson's diversity.

The sequenced sample was sorted CD4+, CD8+, or CD8+CD57+ T cells (not recorded which) from PBMCs. V is TRBV29-1 and J is TRBJ2-2, with 7 positions matching TRBD2. The sequence came from a human donor in good health, serving as a control. The DNA of the CDR3 is TGCAGCGTAAATAGCGGGCATATTACCGGGGAGCTGTTTTTT. It is translated as CSVNSGHITGELFF.